This entry features one TCR beta chain sequence. This sample was taken from a study of T cell changes during pregnancy in multiple sclerosis. CDR3 length: 16 residues. Germline assignment: CDR1 SQVTM and CDR2 ANQGSEA. V lost 0 bases, J lost 7 bases, and 19 bases lay in between. Here immunoSEQ multiplex PCR was the method, and the copy in TCRdb shows in-frame clones only, minus some. The sample includes some 70,000 clones, around 92% of them seen just once. V gene TRBV29-1 combines with J gene TRBJ2-1; D possibly corresponds to TRBD2 (7 bases). The TCR comes from a female donor in good health, enrolled as a control in a pregnancy study. The material sequenced was CD8+ T cells from peripheral blood mononuclear cells, taken in the third trimester of pregnancy. The DNA for the CDR3 is TGCAGCGTTGAAGAGGGAGGGGGTCTTGGGTGGAATGAGCAGTTCTTC. It codes for CSVEEGGGLGWNEQFF.